The clone carrying this TCR beta chain was seen a handful of times. A sample-barcoded 5' primer and a J-beta primer mix were used in a second PCR of roughly 6 to 12 cycles. TCRdb processed the 5' RACE reads anew with MiXCR; each CDR3 protein has one entry. Among more than 550,000 distinct CDR3 sequences listed, approximately 21% were seen once. The data originate from a study of blood T cells in healthy people across ages. Germline V gene lookup returns CDR1 SQVTM and CDR2 ANQGSEA. The CDR3 runs 14 residues. The sequencing input was blood. The sequence was obtained from a man aged 65 to 79 in good health. The chain recombines TRBV29-1 with TRBJ2-5; tentative D call: TRBD1 (7 bases). The DNA end lines up better with TRBJ2-7; the J call may be wrong. CDR3 nucleotides: TGCAGCGTACGCACCGGGCAGGGGGGTAGCGAGCAGTACTTC. It translates to CSVRTGQGGSEQYF.